This T cell receptor (beta chain) was recovered during a study of blood T cell repertoires in COVID-19. Study as a whole: The origin of the acute and convalescent COVID-19 samples was the United States, Italy and Spain. PBMCs, B-cell-depleted T cells, or T cells provided the cDNA or gDNA that made up the material.

The CDR3 sequence is 13 residues long. The germline gives CDR1 SGDLS, CDR2 YYNGEE. Trimming removed 2 bases from V and 8 bases from J, with 11 bases in between. Under the authors' procedure: Reference gene primer amplification gave estimated nucleated cell counts. Here immunoSEQ multiplex PCR was the method, and the copy in TCRdb shows in-frame clones only, minus some. Clonal size and the V and J genes are those of that table, whereas D and trimming came from the DNA. The sample shows fewer than 300,000 clones, roughly 87% of them seen only once. The sequence derives from a human donor in a cohort sampled during active COVID-19. The V gene is TRBV9, the J gene TRBJ2-1, with D possibly TRBD1 on 5 matching bases. The sequencing sample was made of peripheral blood. CDR3: CASSVQGRDEQFF. Written as DNA, the CDR3 is TGTGCCAGCAGCGTCCAGGGTCGGGATGAGCAGTTCTTC.